The rows below give T cell receptor beta chains drawn from one sample of a study of T-cell reconstitution after alpha-beta-depleted transplantation in children. TCRdb reprocessed the PCR reads with MiXCR, giving one entry per CDR3 protein. The table has about 540,000 distinct CDR3 sequences, 27% seen once. This material consisted of PBMCs, taken before TCRalphabeta/CD19-depleted stem cell transplant. The receptor set was obtained from a boy under three years old with Wiskott-Aldrich syndrome, due to receive a stem cell transplant. Each CDR3 is given with its conserved first and last residue. D genes are given only for firm matches. Only some rows state a clone size, as once, few, many or a class for expanded clones.

d_gene | abundance | j_gene | v_gene | CDR3nt | CDR3aa
. | . | TRBJ2-5 | TRBV18 | TGTGCCAGCACAACTGGGGTACGAGAGACCCAGTACTTC | CASTTGVRETQYF
. | . | TRBJ2-1 | TRBV5-1 | TGCGCCAGCAGCCTCTATAGGAGGGCATACAATGAGCAGTTCTTC | CASSLYRRAYNEQFF
. | few | TRBJ1-3 | TRBV5-1 | TGCGCCAGCAAGGGACGCTCTGGAAACACCATATATTTT | CASKGRSGNTIYF
. | few | TRBJ1-1 | TRBV7-9 | TGTGCCAGCAGCTTAGTTGTGAGTGGGGACACTGAAGCTTTCTTT | CASSLVVSGDTEAFF
. | few | TRBJ2-5 | TRBV7-2 | TGTGCCAGCAGCTTAGGTGCAGGGGCATCAGAGACCCAGTACTTC | CASSLGAGASETQYF
TRBD2 | . | TRBJ2-7 | TRBV29-1 | TGCAGCGTTGCTTACCCGGGGGGACGGTCCATTACCGAGCAGTACTTC | CSVAYPGGRSITEQYF
TRBD2 | . | TRBJ2-1 | TRBV7-8 | TGTGCCATCAGTTTAGCGCGGCCGGGAGGGGGTATTTGGAATGAGCAGTTCTTC | CAISLARPGGGIWNEQFF
TRBD2 | . | TRBJ2-1 | TRBV5-1 | TGCGCCAGCCGGGGGGATTTAGTCTACAATGAGCAGTTCTTC | CASRGDLVYNEQFF
. | . | TRBJ2-5 | TRBV30 | TGTGACAGAAATTATCATCTGGGGGAAGAGACCCAGTACTTC | CDRNYHLGEETQYF
. | . | TRBJ1-2 | TRBV30 | TGTGCCTGGATGACCCGTTATGGCTACACCTTC | CAWMTRYGYTF
TRBD2 | . | TRBJ2-1 | TRBV28 | TGTGCCAGCAGCCTCGGACTAGCGGGACACGGTGAGCAGTTCTTC | CASSLGLAGHGEQFF
TRBD1 | few | TRBJ2-1 | TRBV12-3/TRBV12-4 | TGTGCCAGCAGCCGACAACAGGGGTTCAGCTACAATGAGCAGTTCTTC | CASSRQQGFSYNEQFF
TRBD1 | . | TRBJ2-5 | TRBV12-3/TRBV12-4 | TGTGCCAGCAGTTTATTGTCAGGGGGCGCAGGGGAGACCCAGTACTTC | CASSLLSGGAGETQYF
. | . | TRBJ1-2 | TRBV7-2 | TGTGCCAGCAGCTTATGGGGGCACGGCTACACCTTC | CASSLWGHGYTF
. | . | TRBJ1-5 | TRBV10-2 | TGCGCCAGCAGTGATGGCAGCTATCAGCCCCAGCATTTT | CASSDGSYQPQHF
TRBD1 | . | TRBJ2-3 | TRBV24-1 | TGTGCCACCAGTGAACAGGGGGACGGGACAGATACGCAGTATTTT | CATSEQGDGTDTQYF
. | . | TRBJ2-1 | TRBV29-1 | TGCAGCGTTGTTAGCAGAAAGGGCTACAATGAGCAGTTCTTC | CSVVSRKGYNEQFF
. | few | TRBJ2-3 | TRBV7-9 | TGTGCCAGCACCAGGCGGGCGGGATGGACAGATACGCAGTATTTT | CASTRRAGWTDTQYF
TRBD1 | . | TRBJ2-5 | TRBV12-3/TRBV12-4 | TGTGCCAGCAGTTTAGGATGGGACAGGGGTGGAACCCAGTACTTC | CASSLGWDRGGTQYF
. | . | TRBJ2-3 | TRBV12-5 | TGTGCTAGTGGTTTGGTAATTAGTGCGCACCCGGCCAAGATAACAGATACGCAGTATTTT | CASGLVISAHPAKITDTQYF
TRBD1 | few | TRBJ2-7 | TRBV29-1 | TGCAGCGTAGAGGGGGACAGCTACGAGCAGTACTTC | CSVEGDSYEQYF
. | . | TRBJ1-4 | TRBV4-2 | TGTGCCAGCAGCCGAGAGACAGCAGGGGATGAAAAACTGTTTTTT | CASSRETAGDEKLFF
. | . | TRBJ1-1 | TRBV27 | TGTGCCAGCAGTTTGGGCCTCTTTGGGAACACTGAAGCTTTCTTT | CASSLGLFGNTEAFF
TRBD2 | . | TRBJ2-4 | TRBV5-6 | TGTGCCAGCAGCCCAATGGGCGGGAGTGACATTCAGTACTTC | CASSPMGGSDIQYF
. | . | TRBJ1-1 | TRBV5-1 | TGCGCCAGCAGTCGGCCCCCCAGCCCTGAAGCTTTCTTT | CASSRPPSPEAFF
TRBD1 | . | TRBJ2-5 | TRBV20-1 | TGCAGTGCTAGACCTGGGACAGGGGACGGGGAGACCCAGTACTTC | CSARPGTGDGETQYF
TRBD1 | . | TRBJ2-1 | TRBV12-3/TRBV12-4 | TGTGCCAGCAGCGACGGTACAGGGGGCTACAATGAGCAGTTCTTC | CASSDGTGGYNEQFF
TRBD1 | . | TRBJ2-5 | TRBV5-1 | TGCGCCAGCGGAACAGGGGATCAAGAGACCCAGTACTTC | CASGTGDQETQYF
. | . | TRBJ2-3 | TRBV5-1 | TGCGCCAGCAGCTTGGGACCAGGTACGCAGTATTTT | CASSLGPGTQYF
TRBD2 | . | TRBJ2-2 | TRBV5-1 | TGCGCCAGCAGACCTAGCGGGGACACCGGGGAGCTGTTTTTT | CASRPSGDTGELFF
. | . | TRBJ2-1 | TRBV5-1 | TGCGCCAGCAGCATGAGGGCCTCCTACAATGAGCAGTTCTTC | CASSMRASYNEQFF
TRBD2 | . | TRBJ2-1 | TRBV7-8 | TGTGCCAGCAGCTTGGGGAGGGGAGGGATGCAAAATGAGCAGTTCTTC | CASSLGRGGMQNEQFF
. | few | TRBJ1-1 | TRBV12-3/TRBV12-4 | TGTGCCAGCAGTGCTAGGTGGGGCACTGAAGCTTTCTTT | CASSARWGTEAFF
TRBD1 | . | TRBJ2-2 | TRBV5-1 | TGCGCCAGCGAACCGGGACAGGGGTCCGGGGAGCTGTTTTTT | CASEPGQGSGELFF
. | . | TRBJ1-1 | TRBV12-3/TRBV12-4 | TGTGCCAGCAGTTCTATGAGTGAAGCTTTCTTT | CASSSMSEAFF
. | . | TRBJ1-1 | TRBV12-3/TRBV12-4 | TGTGCCAGCAGTTTGGGCGGACGGGCCAAGAACACTGAAGCTTTCTTT | CASSLGGRAKNTEAFF
. | few | TRBJ2-1 | TRBV10-3 | TGTGCCACCAATGAGAGACAGTACAATGAGCAGTTCTTC | CATNERQYNEQFF
. | few | TRBJ2-2 | TRBV3-1 | TGTGCCAGCAGCCAGCGGACGGGTTTGAACACCGGGGAGCTGTTTTTT | CASSQRTGLNTGELFF
TRBD1 | few | TRBJ1-2 | TRBV5-5 | TGTGCCAGCAGCCCAAGGACAGGGATCAACCCCTATGGCTACACCTTC | CASSPRTGINPYGYTF
TRBD2 | . | TRBJ2-5 | TRBV5-1 | TGCGCCAGCAGCTTGGGACTAGCGGGAGGTGGGCAAGAGACCCAGTACTTC | CASSLGLAGGGQETQYF
. | . | TRBJ2-1 | TRBV20-1 | TGCAGTGCTAGGCGGGTGCTTGAGCAGTTCTTC | CSARRVLEQFF
. | . | TRBJ1-6 | TRBV12-3/TRBV12-4 | TGTGCCAGCAGTTTAGCGGGTGGATCCTATAATTCACCCCTCCACTTT | CASSLAGGSYNSPLHF
TRBD1 | . | TRBJ2-2 | TRBV12-3/TRBV12-4 | TGTGCCAGCGGGGGACAGGGGACCGGGGAGCTGTTTTTT | CASGGQGTGELFF
. | few | TRBJ2-1 | TRBV14 | TGTGCCAGCAGCCCGTTCTCAGGTACCTACAATGAGCAGTTCTTC | CASSPFSGTYNEQFF
. | . | TRBJ2-1 | TRBV6-1 | TGTGCCAGCAGAGAAACTAGCATTAGGAATGAGCAGTTCTTC | CASRETSIRNEQFF
. | few | TRBJ2-1 | TRBV6-5 | TGTGCCAGCAGTACAACAGGGTCGCCGAACAATGAGCAGTTCTTC | CASSTTGSPNNEQFF
. | . | TRBJ2-6 | TRBV5-1 | TGCGCCAGCAGCTTGGGGGCAGTCTCTGGGGCCAACGTCCTGACTTTC | CASSLGAVSGANVLTF
. | . | TRBJ2-6 | TRBV5-1 | TGCGCCAGCAGCTTGGATGAGGGAGTAGCTGGGGCCAACGTCCTGACTTTC | CASSLDEGVAGANVLTF
. | . | TRBJ2-1 | TRBV27 | TGTGCCAGCAGTCCCAATCGGGGGTTAAGGTACAATGAGCAGTTCTTC | CASSPNRGLRYNEQFF
TRBD1 | few | TRBJ2-7 | TRBV10-3 | TGTGCCATCAGTGAGTCGTACAGGGGATCCTACGAGCAGTACTTC | CAISESYRGSYEQYF
TRBD2 | many | TRBJ2-1 | TRBV27 | TGTGCCAGCAGTTTTCCCGGGGGGAATGAGCAGTTCTTC | CASSFPGGNEQFF
TRBD1 | few | TRBJ2-3 | TRBV9 | TGTGCCAGCAGCGAGACAGGGGGAGAGGATACGCAGTATTTT | CASSETGGEDTQYF